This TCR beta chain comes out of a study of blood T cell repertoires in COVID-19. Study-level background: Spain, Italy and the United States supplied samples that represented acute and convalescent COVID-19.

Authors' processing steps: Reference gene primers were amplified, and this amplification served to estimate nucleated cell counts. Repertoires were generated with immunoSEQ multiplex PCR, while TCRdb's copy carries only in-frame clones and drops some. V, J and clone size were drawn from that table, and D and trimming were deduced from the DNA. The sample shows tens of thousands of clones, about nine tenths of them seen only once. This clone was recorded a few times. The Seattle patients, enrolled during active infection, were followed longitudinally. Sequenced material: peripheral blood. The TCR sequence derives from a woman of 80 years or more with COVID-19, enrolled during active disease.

Here the CDR3 DNA reads TGTGCCTGGAGACCCCGGGGGCAAGAGACCCAGTACTTC. It encodes CAWRPRGQETQYF. The genes are TRBV30 and TRBJ2-5; possible D gene TRBD2, 6 bases. There are 13 residues in the CDR3. Germline V gives CDR1 GTSNPN, CDR2 SVGIG (reference sequence). The germline V and J ends were trimmed by 3 bases and 2 bases, with 10 bases remaining between them.